This TCR beta chain was identified in a study of CD8+CD57+ T cells in acquired aplastic anemia. Across the study: Mean yield of DNA from sorted CD4+ and CD8+ cells was roughly 3.1 ug. Where healthy donors were concerned, CD4+ cells averaged approximately 11 million reads. General study results and limits: Patients had around 30 CD8+ CDR3 sequences in common with controls (the shared set).

The CDR3 is made up of 15 amino acids. Germline CDR1 reads LNHDA; CDR2 reads SQIVND (reference sequence). Trimming left V 4 bases short and J 7 bases short, with 16 bases between. A word on this clonotype: Its antigen is unidentified.

TCR beta VDJ combinations and CDR3 sequences were profiled from genomic DNA. In TCRdb, the reads were re-called with MiXCR into one record per CDR3 protein. The sample gives 35,000 to 45,000 distinct CDR3 sequences, 65% to 80% of which show up once; approximately 24% is in the top ten. The receptor comes from a human donor in good health, serving as a control. Sequenced material: sorted CD4+, CD8+, or CD8+CD57+ T cells (not recorded which) from PBMCs. The chain combines TRBV19 with TRBJ1-4; D remains unclear. CDR3 amino acids: CASSKPSDGSEKLFF. In nucleotides, the CDR3 is TGTGCCAGTAGTAAACCCTCGGACGGCAGTGAAAAACTGTTTTTT.